This TCR beta chain was sequenced during a study of shared clonotypes between healthy human individuals. As concerns this clone: The antigen is undetermined.

The study, taken as a whole, reports: The genetic and exposure-history diversity represented was limited by few donors.

Profiling relied on immunoSEQ multiplex PCR, and the TCRdb table lists in-frame clones only, not all of them. The repertoire holds roughly 1 million clones, with around 78% as singletons. The CDR3 spans 14 residues. The J segment lost 6 bases and the V segment lost 2 bases, leaving 5 bases of the junction unmatched. Germline V gene sequence: CDR1 SGHRS, CDR2 YFSETQ. Sequenced: memory CD4+ T cells from PBMCs. Stated subset: CD45RA-negative fraction. This sequence joins TRBV5-1 and TRBJ2-1; 7 nucleotides line up with TRBD1. The source is a man aged 18 to 29 in good health. Some clones in this sample may be carry-over from other donors' samples. The CDR3 is CASSFYSGGNEQFF. CDR3 sequence (DNA): TGCGCCAGCAGCTTCTACTCAGGGGGCAATGAGCAGTTCTTC.